The rows below give T cell receptor beta chains drawn from one sample of a study of T cells in localized non-small cell lung cancer. The method was immunoSEQ multiplex PCR; TCRdb's version includes in-frame clones alone and lacks a portion of them. The data contain approximately 150,000 clones, 70% to 90% of them singletons. The input for sequencing was peripheral blood, taken before any cancer treatment. Receptor source: an older female donor with stage I lung adenocarcinoma. CDR3s include the opening cysteine and the closing phenylalanine or tryptophan. D genes are given only for firm matches. The size field is filled for only some rows; it gives once, few, many or a size class.

>TRBV6-1|.|.|TRBJ2-7
CASSETTGRIEQYF
TGTGCCAGCAGTGAAACGACAGGGAGGATCGAGCAGTACTTC
>TRBV29-1|TRBD2|.|TRBJ2-1
CSVEVSLAGGGEQFF
TGCAGCGTTGAAGTCAGTCTAGCGGGAGGTGGTGAGCAGTTCTTC
>TRBV15|TRBD1|.|TRBJ2-7
CATSRDRGYYEQYF
TGTGCCACCAGCAGGGACAGGGGTTACTACGAGCAGTACTTC
>TRBV27|.|.|TRBJ1-2
CASSLVGDGTTTNYGYTF
TGTGCCAGCAGTTTAGTGGGTGATGGGACAACCACTAACTATGGCTACACCTTC
>TRBV7-2|.|.|TRBJ2-2
CASSQPTGARTGELFF
TGTGCCAGCAGCCAACCGACGGGAGCAAGAACCGGGGAGCTGTTTTTT
>TRBV6-1|.|.|TRBJ1-5
CASSEAGGNQPQHF
TGTGCCAGCAGTGAAGCTGGCGGGAATCAGCCCCAGCATTTT
>TRBV14|TRBD2|.|TRBJ2-2
CASSQGLAGLAGELFF
TGTGCCAGCAGCCAAGGTCTAGCGGGCCTGGCCGGGGAGCTGTTTTTT
>TRBV19|TRBD2|few|TRBJ2-7
CASSVPSGRTYEQYF
TGTGCCAGTAGTGTCCCTAGCGGGAGGACGTACGAGCAGTACTTC
>TRBV28|.|.|TRBJ2-1
CASSFDINNEQFF
TGTGCCAGCAGTTTCGACATCAACAATGAGCAGTTCTTC
>TRBV7-9|TRBD1|.|TRBJ1-1
CAIGTGFPEAFF
TGTGCCATTGGGACAGGGTTCCCTGAAGCTTTCTTT
>TRBV2|TRBD1|.|TRBJ2-2
CASSSTRRDRGTGELFF
TGTGCCAGCAGTAGTACCAGAAGGGACAGGGGCACCGGGGAGCTGTTTTTT
>TRBV11-1|.|.|TRBJ1-5
CASSTRRNQPQHF
TGTGCCAGCAGCACCCGACGGAATCAGCCCCAGCATTTT
>TRBV11-3|TRBD1|.|TRBJ2-1
CASSLGQGRYNEQFF
TGTGCCAGCAGCTTAGGACAGGGCCGTTACAATGAGCAGTTCTTC
>TRBV29-1|.|.|TRBJ1-4
CSVEQGEEKLFF
TGCAGCGTAGAACAGGGAGAAGAAAAACTGTTTTTT
>TRBV19|TRBD2|.|TRBJ2-7
CASSPGTSGSSLGYEQYF
TGTGCCAGTAGTCCAGGAACTAGCGGGAGTAGTTTGGGGTACGAGCAGTACTTC
>TRBV7-2|.|.|TRBJ2-2
CASSFIGWENTGELFF
TGTGCCAGCAGCTTTATTGGGTGGGAGAACACCGGGGAGCTGTTTTTT
>TRBV5-6|.|.|TRBJ1-1
CASSARGSRAFF
TGTGCCAGCAGCGCCCGGGGGTCCAGGGCTTTCTTT
>TRBV14|.|.|TRBJ2-3
CASSRGSGTYRTDTQYF
TGTGCCAGCAGTCGGGGTAGCGGTACTTACCGCACAGATACGCAGTATTTT
>TRBV11-3|TRBD1|.|TRBJ1-1
CASSQGVNTEAFF
TGTGCCAGCAGCCAGGGGGTTAACACTGAAGCTTTCTTT
>TRBV5-1|.|.|TRBJ1-4
CASSLEGAQSEKLFF
TGCGCCAGCAGCTTGGAAGGGGCGCAAAGTGAAAAACTGTTTTTT
>TRBV11-2|TRBD1|.|TRBJ1-2
CASSLSDRLYGYTF
TGTGCCAGCAGCTTATCGGACAGGCTCTATGGCTACACCTTC
>TRBV5-6|TRBD1|once|TRBJ1-5
CASSRGLYSNQPQHF
TGTGCCAGCAGCAGGGGGCTGTATAGCAATCAGCCCCAGCATTTT
>TRBV19|.|few|TRBJ1-2
CASGTVPYGYTF
TGTGCCAGTGGAACGGTTCCCTATGGCTACACCTTC
>TRBV28|TRBD2|.|TRBJ2-1
CASSPSGGPQNEQFF
TGTGCCAGCAGTCCCTCGGGGGGGCCTCAAAATGAGCAGTTCTTC
>TRBV10-3|TRBD2|.|TRBJ2-7
CAISDETTSDEQYF
TGTGCCATCAGTGATGAAACGACTAGCGACGAGCAGTACTTC
>TRBV20-1|.|.|TRBJ2-1
CSATWGGGTFF
.
>TRBV9|.|.|TRBJ1-1
CASSVTPSNTEAFF
TGTGCCAGCAGCGTAACCCCCTCGAACACTGAAGCTTTCTTT
>TRBV30|TRBD1|.|TRBJ2-7
CATRTGGYEQYF
TGTGCCACCCGGACAGGGGGTTACGAGCAGTACTTC
>TRBV2|.|.|TRBJ1-4
CASTRLATNEKLFF
TGTGCCAGCACTAGACTTGCAACTAATGAAAAACTGTTTTTT
>TRBV6-5|.|.|TRBJ2-4
CASSYFGALYF
TGTGCCAGCAGTTACTTTGGGGCCCTTTACTTC
>TRBV21-1|.|.|TRBJ1-1
CASSKLSDRSTEAFF
TGTGCCAGCAGCAAGCTATCCGACAGGTCCACTGAAGCTTTCTTT
>TRBV30|.|.|TRBJ1-6
CAWTGSDNSPLHF
TGTGCCTGGACGGGATCCGATAATTCACCCCTCCACTTT
>TRBV5-1|.|.|TRBJ2-1
CASSLAVRGNEQFF
TGCGCCAGCAGCTTGGCTGTGCGGGGAAATGAGCAGTTCTTC
>TRBV9|TRBD1|.|TRBJ2-7
CANNSTGTGGHEQYF
TGTGCCAACAATTCCACCGGGACAGGGGGGCACGAGCAGTACTTC
>TRBV2|TRBD2|.|TRBJ2-7
CASKREDKAYEQYF
TGTGCCAGCAAGCGGGAGGATAAGGCGTACGAGCAGTACTTC
>TRBV5-8|.|.|TRBJ2-7
CASSLLTGSSEQYF
TGTGCCAGCAGCTTGCTTACGGGGTCTAGCGAGCAGTACTTC
>TRBV19|TRBD2|once|TRBJ2-3
CASRLAGTDTQYF
TGTGCCAGCCGACTAGCGGGCACAGATACGCAGTATTTT
>TRBV19|.|.|TRBJ2-1
CASMVDSGYSYNEQFF
TGTGCCAGTATGGTCGATTCGGGGTACTCCTACAATGAGCAGTTCTTC
>TRBV19|.|.|TRBJ2-3
CASRPDSTDTQYF
TGTGCCAGTAGACCAGATAGCACAGATACGCAGTATTTT
>TRBV28|TRBD1|.|TRBJ1-5
CASSLRDRVRNQPQHF
TGTGCCAGCAGTTTACGGGACAGGGTCCGCAATCAGCCCCAGCATTTT
>TRBV9|.|.|TRBJ2-7
CASSVSSAGSSYEQYF
TGTGCCAGCAGCGTATCATCGGCAGGGTCTTCCTACGAGCAGTACTTC
>TRBV27|.|.|TRBJ2-7
CASQRLGAFEQYF
TGTGCCAGCCAAAGATTGGGGGCGTTCGAGCAGTACTTC
>TRBV6-1|.|.|TRBJ2-2
CASSEGTNTGELFF
TGTGCCAGCAGTGAAGGGACGAACACCGGGGAGCTGTTTTTT
>TRBV15|.|.|TRBJ1-4
CATSRAGSWREKLFF
TGTGCCACCAGCAGAGCGGGATCCTGGAGGGAAAAACTGTTTTTT
>TRBV29-1|TRBD1|.|TRBJ1-2
CSVTTGIYGYTF
TGCAGCGTTACGACAGGGATCTATGGCTACACCTTC